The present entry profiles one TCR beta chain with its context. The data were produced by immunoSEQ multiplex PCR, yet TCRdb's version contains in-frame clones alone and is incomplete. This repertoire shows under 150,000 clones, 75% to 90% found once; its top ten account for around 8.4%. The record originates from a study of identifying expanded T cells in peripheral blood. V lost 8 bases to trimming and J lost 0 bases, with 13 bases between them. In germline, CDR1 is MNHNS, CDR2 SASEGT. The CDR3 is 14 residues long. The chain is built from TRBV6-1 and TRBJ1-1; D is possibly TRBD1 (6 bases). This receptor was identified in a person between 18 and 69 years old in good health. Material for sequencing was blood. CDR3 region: CASFQDRMNTEAFF. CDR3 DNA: TGTGCCAGCTTCCAAGACAGGATGAACACTGAAGCTTTCTTT.